Listed below are T cell receptor beta chains from one sample, sequenced in a study of blood T cells in healthy people across ages. TCRdb fed the 5' RACE reads into MiXCR, producing one record per CDR3 protein. The table includes over 600,000 distinct CDR3 sequences, roughly 46% detected once. The specimen sequenced was blood. The receptors stem from a man older than 75 in good health. CDR3s leave out the opening cysteine and the closing phenylalanine or tryptophan. The order of the fields is V gene, J gene, clone size, CDR3 protein. The listing skips clone size in some rows; elsewhere it reads once, few, many or a size class.

TRBV4-3,TRBJ2-1,NA,ASSQAGVGGEQF
TRBV5-1,TRBJ2-1,many,ASSRTGPEQF
TRBV24-1,TRBJ2-1,NA,ATSEVGQGSYKEQF
TRBV20-1,TRBJ2-7,NA,SAGRTGRTSYERY
TRBV27,TRBJ2-5,few,ASSARTGRQETQY
TRBV5-1,TRBJ2-1,many,ASSLQNNEQF
TRBV11-2,TRBJ1-1,NA,ASSFLVNTEAF
TRBV14,TRBJ2-1,NA,ASSQTRLVNEQF
TRBV6-5,TRBJ2-1,NA,ASSYSGRDNEQF
TRBV20-1,TRBJ1-2,few,RETEANYGYT
TRBV5-1,TRBJ2-3,few,ASSSVAGGTDTQY
TRBV12-3/TRBV12-4,TRBJ2-5,few,ASSSEAQETQY
TRBV10-3,TRBJ1-1,NA,AISDGQGNTEAF
TRBV30,TRBJ1-2,NA,AWSLRAWGYT
TRBV7-2,TRBJ2-7,NA,ASSLAAGTGTGVQY
TRBV5-6,TRBJ2-3,few,ASSPWTSGRLADTQY
TRBV7-2,TRBJ2-5,few,ASSPGTSTETQY
TRBV5-6,TRBJ2-1,NA,ASGFPSGVNNEQF
TRBV9,TRBJ2-7,NA,ASTIMGDEQY
TRBV6-5,TRBJ2-5,NA,ASKVSGGQETQY
TRBV20-1,TRBJ2-5,many,SCYSDSSGQETQY
TRBV20-1,TRBJ2-5,many,SARRGQETQY
TRBV20-1,TRBJ2-7,few,SANARDRSSYEQY
TRBV7-8,TRBJ2-7,NA,ASSLVGGLRRGAQY
TRBV4-2,TRBJ2-3,few,ASSQEDQIQYASTDTQY
TRBV7-2,TRBJ1-5,once,ASSPRQGGQPQH
TRBV20-1,TRBJ2-1,NA,SARGRDRVYNEQF
TRBV7-2,TRBJ2-5,many,ASSLATSGSYEQY
TRBV28,TRBJ2-3,NA,ASSRPRGTSDTDTQY
TRBV29-1,TRBJ1-1,few,SVGSTEAF
TRBV7-3,TRBJ2-5,NA,ASSTDSVQETQY
TRBV7-9,TRBJ1-1,NA,ASSLETTEAF
TRBV10-3,TRBJ2-5,NA,AISKLAAQETQY
TRBV18,TRBJ2-5,NA,ASSSSEAWEQY
TRBV12-3/TRBV12-4,TRBJ1-5,few,ASSPDRGRGQPQH
TRBV7-9,TRBJ2-1,once,ASSPNQAGVDGNEQF
TRBV5-1,TRBJ2-7,NA,ASSSVQGYEQY
TRBV20-1,TRBJ1-5,NA,SASRLGGAVQPQH
TRBV25-1,TRBJ2-3,few,ASSELGGEDTQY
TRBV4-2,NA,NA,ASSQAGREPNEQY
TRBV12-3/TRBV12-4,TRBJ1-1,NA,ASSFKRNTEAF
TRBV20-1,TRBJ2-1,many,SAQREIDEQF
TRBV5-6,TRBJ1-4,NA,ASSSGLRNEKLF
TRBV5-1,TRBJ2-3,NA,ASSLRQGSDTQY
TRBV20-1,TRBJ2-7,once,SALPMDLPTGSYEQY
TRBV7-2,NA,NA,ASSLDPFSGYEQY
TRBV4-2,TRBJ1-1,NA,ASSQEGASSSRTEAF
TRBV21-1,TRBJ2-7,few,ASSRNWEGQAEQY
TRBV10-3,TRBJ2-7,NA,AIWGGLADNEQY
TRBV6-1,TRBJ1-1,NA,ASRREFDTEAF
TRBV20-1,TRBJ1-2,NA,SATDGGLINYGYT
TRBV30,TRBJ2-7,many,AWSVSLYYEQY
TRBV7-2,TRBJ1-6,NA,ASSPPSTRDSPLH
TRBV4-3,NA,once,ASSLSGRPGFEQY
TRBV5-1,TRBJ2-5,NA,ASYEGGTQETQY